This entry is about one T cell receptor beta chain. What it binds is not known. Method: immunoSEQ multiplex PCR; TCRdb's copy keeps in-frame clones and lacks some. This table has about 120,000 clones, about 89% appearing once. Trimming removed 4 bases from V and 13 bases from J; junction bases left unmatched: 12. Germline assignment: CDR1 SGHTA and CDR2 FQGNSA. The CDR3 runs 14 residues. This sample was taken from a study of T cell responses to AZD1222 COVID-19 vaccine. Turning to the study itself: Some second doses came at about 4 weeks and others at about 12 weeks; these were pooled.

Findings and limits, study-wide: No repertoire was sampled before or during the peak T cell response, only after it. Of the AZD1222 recipients, only 5 or 6 were seropositive at baseline.

The receptor's source is an adult in good health. The chain is built from TRBV7-2 and TRBJ2-3, with 9 bases lining up with TRBD2. This sample comprised peripheral blood, obtained on day 0 of AZD1222 vaccination. As DNA, the CDR3 is TGTGCCAGCAGCTACCCAATAGCGGGGGCGCCGAAGTATTTT. Its translation: CASSYPIAGAPKYF. The full variable domain, rest sourced from reference TRBV7-2 and TRBJ2-3, is GAGVSQSPSNKVTEKGKDVELRCDPISGHTALYWYRQSLGQGLEFLIYFQGNSAPDKSGLPSDRFSAERTGGSVSTLTIQRTQQEDSAVYLCASSYPIAGAPKYFGPGTRLTVL.